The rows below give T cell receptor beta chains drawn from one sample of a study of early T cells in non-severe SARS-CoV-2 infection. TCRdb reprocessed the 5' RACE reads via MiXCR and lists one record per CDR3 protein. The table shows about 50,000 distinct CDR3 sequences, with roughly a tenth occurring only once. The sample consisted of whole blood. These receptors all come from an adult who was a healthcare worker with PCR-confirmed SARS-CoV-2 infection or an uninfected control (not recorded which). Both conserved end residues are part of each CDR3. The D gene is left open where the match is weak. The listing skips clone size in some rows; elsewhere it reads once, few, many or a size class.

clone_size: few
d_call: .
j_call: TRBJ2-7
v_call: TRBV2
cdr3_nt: TGTGCCAGCAGTGAAGCGACCGCCCGCGAGCAGTACTTC
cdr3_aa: CASSEATAREQYF

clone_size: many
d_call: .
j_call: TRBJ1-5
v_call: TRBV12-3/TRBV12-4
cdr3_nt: TGTGCCAGCAGTTTATTCGGGGATAGCAATCAGCCCCAGCATTTT
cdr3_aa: CASSLFGDSNQPQHF

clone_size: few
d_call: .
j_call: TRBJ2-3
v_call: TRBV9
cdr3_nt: TGTGCCAGCAGCGTAGGACCAGATACGCAGTATTTT
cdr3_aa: CASSVGPDTQYF

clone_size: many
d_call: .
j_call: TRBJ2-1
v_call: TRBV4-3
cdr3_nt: TGCGCCAGCAGCCAAGCAGGGGTTAATGAGCAGTTCTTC
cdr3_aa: CASSQAGVNEQFF

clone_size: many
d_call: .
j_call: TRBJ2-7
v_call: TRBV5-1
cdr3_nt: TGCGCCAGCAGCTTGGCGGGGTATTCCGTGCAGTACTTC
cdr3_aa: CASSLAGYSVQYF

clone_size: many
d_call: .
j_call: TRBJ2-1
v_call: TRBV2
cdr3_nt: TGTGCCAGCAGAGGAACATTCGACTACAATGAGCAGTTCTTC
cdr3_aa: CASRGTFDYNEQFF

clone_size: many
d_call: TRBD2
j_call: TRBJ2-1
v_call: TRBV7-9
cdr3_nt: TGTGCCAGTCTTTTAGCGGGAGTTTCGGAGCAGTTCTTC
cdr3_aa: CASLLAGVSEQFF

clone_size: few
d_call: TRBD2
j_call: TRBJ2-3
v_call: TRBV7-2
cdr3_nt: TGTGCCAGCTCGAGCGGGGGAGGCACAGATACGCAGTATTTT
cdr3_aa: CASSSGGGTDTQYF

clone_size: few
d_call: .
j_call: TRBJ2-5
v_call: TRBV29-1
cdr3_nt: TGCAGCGGTTCCTTGGGGGGAGGAGAGACCCAGTACTTC
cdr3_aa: CSGSLGGGETQYF

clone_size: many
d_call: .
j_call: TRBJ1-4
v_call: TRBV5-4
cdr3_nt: TGTGCCAGCAGCTCCCCCGACCGGGGAGTGGAAAAACTGTTTTTT
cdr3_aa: CASSSPDRGVEKLFF

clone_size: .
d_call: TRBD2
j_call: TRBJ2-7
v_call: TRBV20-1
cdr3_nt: TGCAGTGCTAGCGGCGGGGGACCCTACGAGCAGTACTTC
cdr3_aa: CSASGGGPYEQYF

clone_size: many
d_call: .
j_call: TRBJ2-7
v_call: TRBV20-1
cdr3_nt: TGCAGTGCTACCGACTGGAGCTCCTACGAGCAGTACTTC
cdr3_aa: CSATDWSSYEQYF

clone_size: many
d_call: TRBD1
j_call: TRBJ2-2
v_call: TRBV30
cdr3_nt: TGTGCCTGGAGTGTACTTAGGACAGGGCGCGCCGGGGAGCTGTTTTTT
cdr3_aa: CAWSVLRTGRAGELFF

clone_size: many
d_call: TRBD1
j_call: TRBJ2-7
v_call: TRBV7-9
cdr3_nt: TGTGCCAGCAGTGACAGGGCCTACGAGCAGTACTTC
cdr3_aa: CASSDRAYEQYF

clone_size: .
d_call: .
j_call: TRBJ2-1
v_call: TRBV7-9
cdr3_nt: TGTGCCAGCAGCTTAGCACTCATGCAGTTCTTC
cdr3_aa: CASSLALMQFF

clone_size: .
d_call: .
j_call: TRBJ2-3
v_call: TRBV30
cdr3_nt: TGTGCCTGGAGTGTCAGGCAGGGAAGCGCAGATACGCAGTATTTT
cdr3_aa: CAWSVRQGSADTQYF

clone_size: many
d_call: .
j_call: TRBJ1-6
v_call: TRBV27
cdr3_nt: TGTGCCAGCAGTTTTCTGCAAGCCCCCCTCCACTTT
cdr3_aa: CASSFLQAPLHF

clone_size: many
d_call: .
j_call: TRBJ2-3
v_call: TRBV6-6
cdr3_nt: TGTGCCAGCAGCAGGACAAGCACAGATACGCAGTATTTT
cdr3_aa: CASSRTSTDTQYF

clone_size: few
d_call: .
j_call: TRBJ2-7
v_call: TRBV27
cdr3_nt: TGTGCCAGCAGTTTTGGGTCTGTCCTGAGGAGCGAGCAGTACTTC
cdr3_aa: CASSFGSVLRSEQYF

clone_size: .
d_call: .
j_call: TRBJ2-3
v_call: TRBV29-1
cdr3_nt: TGCAGCGGTACCGAGGGGGCAGATACGCAGTATTTT
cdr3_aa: CSGTEGADTQYF

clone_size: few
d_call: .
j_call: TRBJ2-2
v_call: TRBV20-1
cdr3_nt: TGCAGTGGAGGGAGGAACACCGGGGAGCTGTTTTTT
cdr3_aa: CSGGRNTGELFF